These 3 T cell receptor beta chains were all obtained from the same sample, sequenced in a study of radiation and T cells in renal cell carcinoma. Generated by immunoSEQ multiplex PCR, the TCRdb table keeps only in-frame clones and is missing some. The sample shows roughly 170,000 clones, 88% of them seen only once. The time point here: blood 4 weeks post-SBRT, at nephrectomy. Treatment given: 15 Gy SBRT to primary tumor, nephrectomy 4 weeks later. This specimen was blood, taken from a patient whose treatment included radiotherapy and nephrectomy. These receptors all stem from a woman aged 50 to 60 with renal cell carcinoma.

V and J are TRBV5-8 and TRBJ2-5; D is possibly TRBD1 (6 bases). Germline V gene lookup returns CDR1 SGHTS and CDR2 YDEGEE. Trimming cost V 4 bases and J 1 base, with 17 bases left between them. CDR3 length: 16 amino acids. DNA of the CDR3: TGTGCCAGCAGCCCGGGCATGACAGGCCTCCAAGAGACCCAGTACTTC. Translated: CASSPGMTGLQETQYF.

The chain carries TRBV6-1 and TRBJ1-6, with a weak D call TRBD1 (6 bases). The CDR3 loop spans 18 amino acids. The V end lost 2 bases, the J end lost 4 bases, and 18 bases lay between the germline ends. CDR1 and CDR2 (germline): MNHNS, SASEGT. This CDR3 reads CASSEWAGAVSYNSPLHF. The CDR3 DNA reads as TGTGCCAGCAGTGAATGGGCAGGGGCGGTTTCATATAATTCACCCCTCCACTTT.

This chain joins TRBV19 and TRBJ2-5, with 10 bases lining up with TRBD2. The V gene end was trimmed by 4 bases and the J gene end by 0 bases; junction bases not matched to a gene: 8. CDR1 LNHDA and CDR2 SQIVND come from the germline V gene (reference sequence). The CDR3 length is 17 residues. CDR3 sequence (DNA): TGTGCCAGTAGTACAACTAGCGGGGCTTACTACCAAGAGACCCAGTACTTC. It is translated as CASSTTSGAYYQETQYF.